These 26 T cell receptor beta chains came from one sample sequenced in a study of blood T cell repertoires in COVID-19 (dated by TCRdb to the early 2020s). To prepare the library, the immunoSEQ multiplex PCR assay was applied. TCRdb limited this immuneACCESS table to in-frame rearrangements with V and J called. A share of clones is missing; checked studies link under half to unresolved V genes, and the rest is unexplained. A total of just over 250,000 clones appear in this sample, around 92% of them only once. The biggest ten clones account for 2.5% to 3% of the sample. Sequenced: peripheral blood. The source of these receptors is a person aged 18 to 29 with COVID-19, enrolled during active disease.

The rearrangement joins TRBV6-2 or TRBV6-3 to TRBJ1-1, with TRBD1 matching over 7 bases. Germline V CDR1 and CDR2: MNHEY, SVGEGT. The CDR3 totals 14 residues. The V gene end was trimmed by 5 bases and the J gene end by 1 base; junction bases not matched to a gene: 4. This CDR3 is CASSPGTENTEAFF. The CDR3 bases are TGTGCCAGCAGTCCCGGGACAGAGAACACTGAAGCTTTCTTT.

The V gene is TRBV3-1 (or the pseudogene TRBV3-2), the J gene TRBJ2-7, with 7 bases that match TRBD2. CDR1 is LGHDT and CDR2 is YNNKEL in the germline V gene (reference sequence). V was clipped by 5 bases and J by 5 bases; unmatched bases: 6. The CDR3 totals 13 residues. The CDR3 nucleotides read TGTGCCAGCAGCTTAGGACTAGTTAACGAGCAGTACTTC. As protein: CASSLGLVNEQYF.

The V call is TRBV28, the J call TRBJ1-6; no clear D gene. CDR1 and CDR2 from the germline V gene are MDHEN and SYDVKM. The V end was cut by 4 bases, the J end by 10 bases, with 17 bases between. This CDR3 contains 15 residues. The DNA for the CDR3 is TGTGCCAGCAGTTCTTCAATGCCCCGAGGATCACCCCTCCACTTT. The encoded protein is CASSSSMPRGSPLHF.

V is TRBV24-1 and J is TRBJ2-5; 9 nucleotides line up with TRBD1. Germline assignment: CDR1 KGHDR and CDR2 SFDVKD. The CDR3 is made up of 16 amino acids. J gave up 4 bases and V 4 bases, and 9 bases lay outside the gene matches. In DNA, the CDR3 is TGTGCCACCAGTGAGGGGGGACAGGGCGGCCCAGAGACCCAGTACTTC. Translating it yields CATSEGGQGGPETQYF.

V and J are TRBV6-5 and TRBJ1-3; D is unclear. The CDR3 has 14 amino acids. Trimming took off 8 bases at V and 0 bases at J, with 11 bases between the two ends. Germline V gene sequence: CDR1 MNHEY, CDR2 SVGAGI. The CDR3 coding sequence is TGTGCCAGCGGAGCAGTAAACTCTGGAAACACCATATATTTT. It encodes CASGAVNSGNTIYF.

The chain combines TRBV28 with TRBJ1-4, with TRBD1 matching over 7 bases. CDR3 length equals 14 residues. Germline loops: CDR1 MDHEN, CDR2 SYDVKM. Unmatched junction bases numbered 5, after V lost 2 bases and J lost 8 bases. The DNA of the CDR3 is TGTGCCAGCAGTTTACCGACAGGGCGGGAAAAACTGTTTTTT. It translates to CASSLPTGREKLFF.

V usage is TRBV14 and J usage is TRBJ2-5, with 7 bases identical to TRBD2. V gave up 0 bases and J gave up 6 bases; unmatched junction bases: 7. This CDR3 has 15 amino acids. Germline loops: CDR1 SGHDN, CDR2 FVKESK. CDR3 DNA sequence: TGTGCCAGCAGCCAAGATAGGGGAGGGCTGAAGACCCAGTACTTC. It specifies CASSQDRGGLKTQYF.

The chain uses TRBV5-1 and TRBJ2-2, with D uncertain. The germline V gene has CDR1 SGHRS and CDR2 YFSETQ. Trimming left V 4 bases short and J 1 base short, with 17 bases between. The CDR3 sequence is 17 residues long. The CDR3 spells CASSPRARALNTGELFF. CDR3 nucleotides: TGCGCCAGCAGCCCCCGCGCAAGAGCCCTGAACACCGGGGAGCTGTTTTTT.

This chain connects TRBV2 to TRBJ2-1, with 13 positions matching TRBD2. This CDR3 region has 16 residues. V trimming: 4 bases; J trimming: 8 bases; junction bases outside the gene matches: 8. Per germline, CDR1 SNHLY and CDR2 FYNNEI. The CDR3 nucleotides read TGTGCCAGCAGTGGGACTAGCGGGAGTTTGTCGGATGAGCAGTTCTTC. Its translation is CASSGTSGSLSDEQFF.

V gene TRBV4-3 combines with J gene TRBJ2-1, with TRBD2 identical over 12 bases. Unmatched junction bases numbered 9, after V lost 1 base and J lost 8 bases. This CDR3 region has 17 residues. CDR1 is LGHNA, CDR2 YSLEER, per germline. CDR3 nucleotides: TGCGCCAGCAGCCAAGCTAGGCTAGCGGGAGGGTACCATGAGCAGTTCTTC. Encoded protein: CASSQARLAGGYHEQFF.

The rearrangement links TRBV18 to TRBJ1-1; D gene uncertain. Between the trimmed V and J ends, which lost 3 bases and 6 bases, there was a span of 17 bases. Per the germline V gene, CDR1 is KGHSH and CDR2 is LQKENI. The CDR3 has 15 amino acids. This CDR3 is CASSPLSRYSAEAFF. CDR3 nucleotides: TGTGCCAGCTCACCCTTGAGCCGGTATAGCGCTGAAGCTTTCTTT.

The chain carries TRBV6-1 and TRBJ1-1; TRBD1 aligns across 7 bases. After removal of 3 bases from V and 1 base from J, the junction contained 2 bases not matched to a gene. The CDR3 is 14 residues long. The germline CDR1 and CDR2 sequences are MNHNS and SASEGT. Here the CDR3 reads CASSEGQRNTEAFF. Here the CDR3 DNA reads TGTGCCAGCAGTGAGGGACAGCGGAACACTGAAGCTTTCTTT.

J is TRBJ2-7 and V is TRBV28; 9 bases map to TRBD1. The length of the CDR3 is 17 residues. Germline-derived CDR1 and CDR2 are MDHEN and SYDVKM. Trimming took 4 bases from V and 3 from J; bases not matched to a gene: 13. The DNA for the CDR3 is TGTGCCAGCAGTTCGGCTTTCGATACAGGGGGCAACTACGAGCAGTACTTC. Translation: CASSSAFDTGGNYEQYF.

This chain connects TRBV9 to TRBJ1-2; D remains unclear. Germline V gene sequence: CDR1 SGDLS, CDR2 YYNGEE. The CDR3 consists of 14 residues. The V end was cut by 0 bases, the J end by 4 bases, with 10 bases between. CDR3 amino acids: CASSVGWAGYGYTF. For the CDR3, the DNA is TGTGCCAGCAGCGTAGGGTGGGCGGGCTATGGCTACACCTTC.

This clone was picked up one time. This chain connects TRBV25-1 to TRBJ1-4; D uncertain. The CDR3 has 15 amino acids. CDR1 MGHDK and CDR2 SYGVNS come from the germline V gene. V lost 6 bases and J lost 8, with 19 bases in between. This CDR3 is CASSPSRLIREKLFF. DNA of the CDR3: TGTGCCAGCAGCCCCTCCAGGTTAATACGGGAAAAACTGTTTTTT.

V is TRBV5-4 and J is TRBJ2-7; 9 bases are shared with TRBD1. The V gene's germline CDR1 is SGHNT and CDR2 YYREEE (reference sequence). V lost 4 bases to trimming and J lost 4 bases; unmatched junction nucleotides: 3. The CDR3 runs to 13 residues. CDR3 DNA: TGTGCCAGCAGCCCGACAGGGGGATACGAGCAGTACTTC. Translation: CASSPTGGYEQYF.

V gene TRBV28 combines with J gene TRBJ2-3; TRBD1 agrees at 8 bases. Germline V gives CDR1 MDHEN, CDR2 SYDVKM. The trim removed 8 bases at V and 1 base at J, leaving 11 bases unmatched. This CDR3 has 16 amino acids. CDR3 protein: CASGLLPGQGTDTQYF. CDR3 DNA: TGTGCCAGCGGCCTTTTACCGGGACAGGGCACAGATACGCAGTATTTT.

CDR3 amino acids: CASSFTSGTYNEQFF. DNA for the CDR3: TGTGCCAGCAGTTTCACTAGCGGCACCTACAATGAGCAGTTCTTC. V and J are TRBV27 and TRBJ2-1, with 8 nucleotides matching TRBD2. The CDR3 sequence is 15 residues long. V lost 3 bases to trimming and J lost 2 bases; unmatched junction nucleotides: 3. CDR1 is MNHEY, CDR2 SMNVEV, per germline (reference sequence).

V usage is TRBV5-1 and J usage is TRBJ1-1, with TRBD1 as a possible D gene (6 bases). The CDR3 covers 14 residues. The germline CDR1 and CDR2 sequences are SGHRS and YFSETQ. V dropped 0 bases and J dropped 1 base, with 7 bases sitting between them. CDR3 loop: CASSLVQGNTEAFF. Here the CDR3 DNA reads TGCGCCAGCAGCTTGGTACAGGGGAACACTGAAGCTTTCTTT.

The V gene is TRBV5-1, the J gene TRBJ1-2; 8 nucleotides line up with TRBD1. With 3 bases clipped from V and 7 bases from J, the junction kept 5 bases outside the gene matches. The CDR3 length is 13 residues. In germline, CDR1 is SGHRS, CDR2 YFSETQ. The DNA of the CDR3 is TGCGCCAGCAGCTCGGACAGGGACTTTGGCTACACCTTC. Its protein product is CASSSDRDFGYTF.

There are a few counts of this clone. Written as DNA, the CDR3 is TGTGCCACCAGAAAATCTCCTGGGCGGGGAGCACACGAGCAGTACTTC. This encodes CATRKSPGRGAHEQYF. This chain links TRBV24-1 with TRBJ2-7, with a possible D match to TRBD2 (6 bases). Looked up from germline, CDR1 is KGHDR and CDR2 is SFDVKD. V was pared by 7 bases and J by 5 bases, with 23 bases between. The CDR3 is 16 residues long.

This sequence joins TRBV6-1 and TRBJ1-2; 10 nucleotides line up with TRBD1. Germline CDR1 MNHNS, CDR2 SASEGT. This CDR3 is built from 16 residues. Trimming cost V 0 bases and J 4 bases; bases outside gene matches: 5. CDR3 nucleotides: TGTGCCAGCAGTGAAGCCGGGACAGGGGATATCTATGGCTACACCTTC. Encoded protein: CASSEAGTGDIYGYTF.

The CDR3 reads CASSAGVSSYNEQFF. The CDR3 DNA is TGTGCCAGCAGCGCCGGGGTTAGCTCCTACAATGAGCAGTTCTTC. V is TRBV9 and J is TRBJ2-1; possible D gene TRBD2, 5 bases. CDR3 length equals 15 residues. V was clipped by 3 bases and J by 0 bases, with 10 bases between them. Germline V CDR1 and CDR2: SGDLS, YYNGEE.

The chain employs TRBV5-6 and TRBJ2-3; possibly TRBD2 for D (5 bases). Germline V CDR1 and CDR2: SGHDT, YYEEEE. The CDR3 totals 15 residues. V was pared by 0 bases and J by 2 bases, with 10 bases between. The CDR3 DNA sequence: TGTGCCAGCAGCTTGGTGCTAGCTCCCACAGATACGCAGTATTTT. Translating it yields CASSLVLAPTDTQYF. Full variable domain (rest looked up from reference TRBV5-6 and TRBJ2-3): DAGVTQSPTHLIKTRGQQVTLRCSPKSGHDTVSWYQQALGQGPQFIFQYYEEEERQRGNFPDRFSGHQFPNYSSELNVNALLLGDSALYLCASSLVLAPTDTQYFGPGTRLTVL.

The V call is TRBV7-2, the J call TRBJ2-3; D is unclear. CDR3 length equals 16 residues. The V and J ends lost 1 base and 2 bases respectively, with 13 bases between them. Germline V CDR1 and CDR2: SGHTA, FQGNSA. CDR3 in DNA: TGTGCCAGCAGCTTAGTTGTGCGTTCCTCCACAGATACGCAGTATTTT. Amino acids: CASSLVVRSSTDTQYF. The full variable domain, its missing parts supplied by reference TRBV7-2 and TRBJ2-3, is GAGVSQSPSNKVTEKGKDVELRCDPISGHTALYWYRQSLGQGLEFLIYFQGNSAPDKSGLPSDRFSAERTGGSVSTLTIQRTQQEDSAVYLCASSLVVRSSTDTQYFGPGTRLTVL.

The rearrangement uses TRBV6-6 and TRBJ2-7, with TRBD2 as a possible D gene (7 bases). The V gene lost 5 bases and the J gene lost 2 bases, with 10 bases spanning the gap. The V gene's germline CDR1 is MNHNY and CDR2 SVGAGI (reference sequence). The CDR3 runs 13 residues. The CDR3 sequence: CASSVGGPYEQYF. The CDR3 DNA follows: TGTGCCAGCAGTGTGGGGGGGCCCTACGAGCAGTACTTC.